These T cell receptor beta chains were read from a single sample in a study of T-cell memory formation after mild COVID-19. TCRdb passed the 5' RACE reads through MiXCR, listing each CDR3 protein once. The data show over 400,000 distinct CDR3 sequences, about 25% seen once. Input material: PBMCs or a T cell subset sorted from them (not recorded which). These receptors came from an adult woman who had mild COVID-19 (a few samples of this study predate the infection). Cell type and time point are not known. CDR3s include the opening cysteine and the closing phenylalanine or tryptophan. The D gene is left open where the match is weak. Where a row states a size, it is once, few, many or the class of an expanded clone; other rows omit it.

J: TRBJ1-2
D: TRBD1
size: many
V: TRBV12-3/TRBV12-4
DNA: TGTGCCAGCGGCTTGGGGACAGGGAACTATGGCTACACCTTC
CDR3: CASGLGTGNYGYTF

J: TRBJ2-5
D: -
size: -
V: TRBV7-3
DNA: TGTGCCAGCAGAGCGGGACAAGTCTCTTCGGAGACCCAGTACTTC
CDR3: CASRAGQVSSETQYF

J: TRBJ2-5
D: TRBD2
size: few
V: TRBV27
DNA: TGTGCCAGCAGTTCTCGGACTAGCGGGAGGGCCCTCAAGGAGACCCAGTACTTC
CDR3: CASSSRTSGRALKETQYF

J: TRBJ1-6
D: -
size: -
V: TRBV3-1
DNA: TGTGCCTCAGCTCCGGGAGGTAGTTTTATCAGGGACGGGCCCCTCCACTTT
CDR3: CASAPGGSFIRDGPLHF

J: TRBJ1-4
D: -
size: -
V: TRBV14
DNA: TGTGCCAGCAGCCATCAGAATGAAAAACTGTTTTTT
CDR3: CASSHQNEKLFF

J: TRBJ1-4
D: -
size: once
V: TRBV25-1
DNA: TGTGCCAGCAGTGCTGGGGGAAATGACCGGCTTTTT
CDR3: CASSAGGNDRLF

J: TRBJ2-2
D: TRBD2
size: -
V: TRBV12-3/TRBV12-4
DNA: TGTGCCAGCAGTTTAGGTCTAGCGGTCACCGGGGAGCTGTTTTTT
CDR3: CASSLGLAVTGELFF

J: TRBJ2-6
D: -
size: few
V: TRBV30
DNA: TGTGCCTGGAGTGCCCTAACAGGGAGCTCTGGGGCCAACGTCCTGACTTTC
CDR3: CAWSALTGSSGANVLTF

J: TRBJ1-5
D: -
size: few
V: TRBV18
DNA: TGTGCCAGCTCACCGGCGGGGGCCAATCAGCCCCAGCATTTT
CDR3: CASSPAGANQPQHF

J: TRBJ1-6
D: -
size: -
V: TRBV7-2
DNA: TGTGCCAGCAGCTTAGTGTTTCCGGAAGGGACATATAATTCACCCCTCCACTTT
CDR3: CASSLVFPEGTYNSPLHF

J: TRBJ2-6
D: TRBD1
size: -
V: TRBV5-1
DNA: TGCGCCAGCCGGGGACAGGGGGCTGGGGCCAACGTCCTGACTTTC
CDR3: CASRGQGAGANVLTF

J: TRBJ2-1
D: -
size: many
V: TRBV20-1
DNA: TGCAGTGCTAGAGATTTAAGTTTGGGTGAGCAGTTCTTC
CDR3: CSARDLSLGEQFF